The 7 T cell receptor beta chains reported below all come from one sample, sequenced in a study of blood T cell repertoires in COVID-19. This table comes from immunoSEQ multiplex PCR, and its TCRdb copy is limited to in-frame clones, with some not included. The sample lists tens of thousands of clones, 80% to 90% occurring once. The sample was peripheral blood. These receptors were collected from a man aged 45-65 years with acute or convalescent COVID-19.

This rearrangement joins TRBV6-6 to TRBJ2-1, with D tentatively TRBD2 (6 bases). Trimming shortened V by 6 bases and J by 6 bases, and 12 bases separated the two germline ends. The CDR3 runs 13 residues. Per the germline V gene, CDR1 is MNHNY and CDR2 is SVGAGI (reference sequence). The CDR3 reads CASRFSGGNEQFF. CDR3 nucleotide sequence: TGTGCCAGCAGGTTTAGCGGAGGCAATGAGCAGTTCTTC.

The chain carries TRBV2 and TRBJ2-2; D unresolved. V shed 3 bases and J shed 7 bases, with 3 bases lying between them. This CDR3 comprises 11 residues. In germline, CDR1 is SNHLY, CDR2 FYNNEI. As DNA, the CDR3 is TGTGCCAGCAGTGATATCGGGGAGCTGTTTTTT. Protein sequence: CASSDIGELFF.

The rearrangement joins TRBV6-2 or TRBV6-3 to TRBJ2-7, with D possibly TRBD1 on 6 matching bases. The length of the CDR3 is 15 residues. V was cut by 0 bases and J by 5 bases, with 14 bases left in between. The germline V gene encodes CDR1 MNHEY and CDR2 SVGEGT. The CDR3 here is CASSYSGRGSDEQYF. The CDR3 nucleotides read TGTGCCAGCAGTTACTCTGGCAGGGGAAGCGACGAGCAGTACTTC.

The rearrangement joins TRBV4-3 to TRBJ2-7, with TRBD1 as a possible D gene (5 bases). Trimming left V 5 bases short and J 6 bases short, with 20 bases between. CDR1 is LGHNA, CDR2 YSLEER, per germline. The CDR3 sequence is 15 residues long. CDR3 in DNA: TGCGCCAGCAGCAACCTGGGGCAGGGTGGGGTCGAGCAGTACTTC. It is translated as CASSNLGQGGVEQYF.

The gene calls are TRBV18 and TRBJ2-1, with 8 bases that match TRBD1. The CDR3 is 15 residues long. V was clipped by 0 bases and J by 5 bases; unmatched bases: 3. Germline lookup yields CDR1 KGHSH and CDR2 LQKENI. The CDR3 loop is CASSPPTGVNNEQFF. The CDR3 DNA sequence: TGTGCCAGCTCACCACCGACAGGGGTTAACAATGAGCAGTTCTTC.

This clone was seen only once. CDR3 amino acids: CASSADREETQYF. For the CDR3, the DNA is TGTGCCAGCAGCGCCGACAGGGAGGAGACCCAGTACTTC. This sequence joins TRBV7-3 and TRBJ2-5; 7 bases line up with TRBD1. There are 13 residues in the CDR3. Germline V gene data show CDR1 as SGHTA and CDR2 as FQGTGA. The ends lost 5 bases at V and 5 bases at J; junction bases unmatched: 5.

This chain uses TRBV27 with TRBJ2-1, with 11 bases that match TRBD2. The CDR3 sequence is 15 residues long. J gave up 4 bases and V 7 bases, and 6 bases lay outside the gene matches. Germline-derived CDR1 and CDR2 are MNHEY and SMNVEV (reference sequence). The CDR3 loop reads CASTLTSGGYNEQFF. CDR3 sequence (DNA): TGTGCCAGCACCCTTACTAGCGGGGGATACAATGAGCAGTTCTTC.